The clone carrying this TCR beta chain has a count of ten or more. Trimming shortened V by 7 bases and J by 3 bases, and 9 bases separated the two germline ends. This CDR3 is 12 amino acids long. The data were taken from a study of T cells in Graves' hyperthyroidism and ophthalmopathy. As for the study in general: Upon initial diagnosis and before any treatment, peripheral blood was collected.

Diagnosis relied on clinical symptoms, serum thyroxine and TRAb, thyroid ultrasound and orbital computed tomography. The CDR3 regions of TCR beta were amplified from RNA transcripts. HTBI primers were used for first-round RT-PCR of the TCR CDR3. TCRdb re-called the multiplex PCR reads through MiXCR, storing one row per CDR3 protein. The data hold about 380,000 distinct CDR3 sequences, with around 14% observed a single time. Material: blood. V gene TRBV12-3 or TRBV12-4 combines with J gene TRBJ1-1; TRBD1 is a possible D gene (5 bases). This TCR derives from a woman aged 60-70 years with Graves' hyperthyroidism. This CDR3 reads CASTSGDTEAFF. The CDR3 DNA reads as TGTGCCAGCACCTCGGGGGACACTGAAGCTTTCTTT.